This T cell receptor beta chain was retrieved from a study of post-analysis software for immune sequencing data. As for the study in general: Clinical courses comprised relapsing-remitting, secondary progressive and progressive-relapsing multiple sclerosis.

CDR3 size: 15 residues. The V gene lost 1 base and the J gene lost 0 bases, with 8 bases spanning the gap. General observations from the study: Patients showed TRBV5-6, TRBV5-1 and TRBV20-1 among roughly 5 TRBV segments more frequent than in controls.

Every TCR beta cDNA library bore unique molecular identifiers. Yield was approximately 500,000 cDNA molecules from 1 to 10 million T cells. MiXCR, applied by TCRdb to the PCR reads, yields one record per CDR3 protein. The sample has around 700,000 distinct CDR3 sequences, approximately 59% seen once. A note on this clonotype: The antigen is unknown.

The V gene is TRBV12-3 or TRBV12-4, the J gene TRBJ2-3, with D hard to call. This TCR came from a girl aged 2-9 years with multiple sclerosis. Sequencing used blood. The CDR3: CASSLEQISTDTQYF. The DNA for the CDR3 is TGTGCCAGCAGTTTAGAACAGATTAGCACAGATACGCAGTATTTT.